This T cell receptor (beta chain) stems from a study of Graves' ophthalmopathy and Graves' hyperthyroidism. Whole-study results and caveats: Sensitivity reached 55% to 71% and specificity approximately 72% when the model predicted ophthalmopathy progression.

Exclusion covered patients with other autoimmune diseases or uncontrolled infections (as well as pregnancy or lactation). This CDR3 region has 15 residues. V trimming: 6 bases; J trimming: 7 bases; junction bases outside the gene matches: 10. Germline V gene data show CDR1 as MNHNY and CDR2 as SVGAGI (reference sequence). The sequenced template was RNA, covering the TCR beta CDR3 region. HTBI primers served in a first-round RT-PCR, which a second-round multiplex PCR followed. One entry per CDR3 protein results from TCRdb running MiXCR on the multiplex PCR reads. The table has about 500,000 distinct CDR3 sequences, about 35% seen once; the top ten hold about 4.1%. This clonotype was seen many times. The antigen is unknown.

The specimen sequenced was peripheral blood or thyroid tissue (not recorded which). V is TRBV6-6 and J is TRBJ1-3, with TRBD1 identical over 9 bases. The receptor was isolated from an adult man with Graves' hyperthyroidism. The CDR3 reads CASSYRKDRGNTIYF. For the CDR3, the DNA is TGTGCCAGCAGCTACCGCAAGGACAGGGGCAACACCATATATTTT.